One and the same sample provided the 10 T cell receptor beta chains below, sequenced in a study of CXCR3-negative and CXCR3-positive naive CD8 T cells. The authors prepared UMI-labeled TRB cDNA libraries by 5' RACE. TCRdb processed the 5' RACE reads again and assigns one entry to each CDR3 protein, with no DNA. The sample table sets out about 130,000 distinct CDR3 sequences. The antigens these receptors bind are not known. Study-level points and caveats: Naive cells positive for CXCR3 carried more hydrophobic TRB CDR3s than CXCR3-negative ones.

The sequenced sample was naive CXCR3+ CD8+ T cells from blood. Subset reported: CD45RO-CCR7+CD27+CD95- naive CD8+ T cells expressing CXCR3 (TNR3+). The source of these receptors is a human donor in good health. Some clones in this sample may be carry-over from other donors' samples.

The V call is TRBV20-1, the J call TRBJ2-6; TCRdb's D call of TRBD1 is untestable without DNA. From germline, CDR1 is DFQATT and CDR2 SNEGSKA (reference sequence). This CDR3 is built from 15 residues. CDR3 in amino acids: CSAKQGHSGANVLTF.

The rearrangement links TRBV5-1 to TRBJ2-7; TCRdb picks TRBD2, but there is no DNA to check that call. This CDR3 is built from 14 residues. Germline CDR1 and CDR2: SGHRS and YFSETQ. The CDR3 is CASSLGMEAGEQYF. Full variable domain (rest looked up from reference TRBV5-1 and TRBJ2-7): KAGVTQTPRYLIKTRGQQVTLSCSPISGHRSVSWYQQTPGQGLQFLFEYFSETQRNKGNFPGRFSGRQFSNSRSEMNVSTLELGDSALYLCASSLGMEAGEQYFGPGTRLTVT.

The rearrangement links TRBV5-1 to TRBJ2-1. Germline V gene lookup returns CDR1 SGHRS and CDR2 YFSETQ. The CDR3 covers 17 residues. This chain's CDR3 is CASSLAAAGTTYNEQFF.

V gene TRBV6-5 combines with J gene TRBJ1-1. In germline, CDR1 is MNHEY, CDR2 SVGAGI. The CDR3 contains 13 residues. The CDR3 here is CASSAGRGTEAFF.

The V gene is TRBV20-1, the J gene TRBJ1-2. Per germline, CDR1 DFQATT and CDR2 SNEGSKA (reference sequence). This CDR3 has 13 amino acids. The CDR3 sequence is CSARDRATYGYTF.

The chain links TRBV29-1 to TRBJ2-2; as DNA is missing, the TRBD1 call by TCRdb cannot be tested. Germline V lookup: CDR1 SQVTM, CDR2 ANQGSEA. The CDR3 covers 16 residues. The CDR3 protein is CSVELGARGVSGELFF.

The chain is built from TRBV7-3 and TRBJ2-1; the TCRdb call, TRBD2, lacks DNA for checking. This CDR3 has 15 residues. Germline loops: CDR1 SGHTA, CDR2 FQGTGA. CDR3 sequence reads: CASSSYGTSGNEQFF.

The chain is built from TRBV28 and TRBJ1-5. CDR1 is MDHEN and CDR2 is SYDVKM in the germline V gene. CDR3 length: 12 residues. Here the CDR3 reads CASSPDSQPQHF.

The J gene is TRBJ2-5, the V gene TRBV7-3. CDR1 and CDR2 from the germline V gene are SGHTA and FQGTGA. CDR3 length: 15 residues. The CDR3 protein is CASSVERSIGETQYF. Using reference TRBV7-3 and TRBJ2-5 for the parts outside the CDR3, the full variable domain is GAGVSQTPSNKVTEKGKYVELRCDPISGHTALYWYRQSLGQGPEFLIYFQGTGAADDSGLPNDRFFAVRPEGSVSTLKIQRTERGDSAVYLCASSVERSIGETQYFGPGTRLLVL.

The chain links TRBV5-1 to TRBJ2-1. The CDR3 contains 16 residues. The germline gives CDR1 SGHRS, CDR2 YFSETQ. This chain's CDR3 is CASSLRSADSYNEQFF.